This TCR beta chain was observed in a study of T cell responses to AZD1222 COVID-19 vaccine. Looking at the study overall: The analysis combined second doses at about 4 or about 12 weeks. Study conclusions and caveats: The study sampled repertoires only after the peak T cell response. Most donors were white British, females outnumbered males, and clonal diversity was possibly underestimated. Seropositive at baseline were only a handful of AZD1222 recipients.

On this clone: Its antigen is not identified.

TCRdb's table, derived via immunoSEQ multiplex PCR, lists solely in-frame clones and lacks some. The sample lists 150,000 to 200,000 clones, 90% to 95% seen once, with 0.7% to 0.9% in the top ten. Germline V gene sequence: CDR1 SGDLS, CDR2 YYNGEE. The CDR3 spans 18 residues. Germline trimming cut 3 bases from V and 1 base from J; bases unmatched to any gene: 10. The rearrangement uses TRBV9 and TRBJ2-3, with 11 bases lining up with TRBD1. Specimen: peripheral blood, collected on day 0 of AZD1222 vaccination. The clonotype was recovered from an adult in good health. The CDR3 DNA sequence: TGTGCCAGCAGCGCCCCGGGACAGGGGGGTCGGGGCACAGATACGCAGTATTTT. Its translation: CASSAPGQGGRGTDTQYF.